This section outlines one T cell receptor beta chain sequence together with its context. Antigen specificity is unknown. TCRdb reanalyzed the 5' RACE reads, giving one entry per CDR3 protein sequence and no DNA. The repertoire table contains 350,000 to 550,000 distinct CDR3 sequences. The sample belongs to a study of monozygotic twins with inflammatory bowel disease. The study, taken as a whole, reports: Compared with healthy twins, IBD patients shared fewer clonotypes with others, especially with disease activity. By inverse Simpson index, TCRbeta diversity was lower in IBD patients than in healthy co-twins.

CDR3 length: 15 residues. Germline loops: CDR1 KGHSH, CDR2 LQKENI. This clonotype was obtained from a human donor with ulcerative colitis or Crohn's disease, or a healthy co-twin of an affected twin (not recorded which). The V gene is TRBV18, the J gene TRBJ1-6. Sequencing was carried out using blood. CDR3 residues: CASSVGLSQYSPLHF.